This T cell receptor beta chain was sequenced in a study of T cells in Graves' hyperthyroidism and ophthalmopathy. RNA transcripts were the template for amplifying TCR beta CDR3 regions. The HTBI primer set served for first-round RT-PCR of the TCR CDR3. A single record per CDR3 protein comes from TCRdb applying MiXCR to the multiplex PCR reads. The sample gives around 50,000 distinct CDR3 sequences, less than 60% of which show up once; roughly 9.7% is in the top ten. The CDR3 covers 14 residues. V was clipped by 5 bases and J by 11 bases; unmatched bases: 13. Germline CDR1 is MNHEY and CDR2 is SMNVEV (reference sequence). As to this clonotype: The antigen remains unidentified.

Findings and limits, study-wide: Most clonotypes expanded in the thyroid (above 0.001) were also present in blood.

This chain uses TRBV27 with TRBJ1-1, with TRBD1 matching 8 bases. This clonotype was obtained from a woman aged 50 to 60 with Graves' ophthalmopathy. The specimen was blood. The CDR3 protein is CASSLGTGGGQAFF. In DNA form, the CDR3 reads TGTGCCAGCAGTCTTGGGACAGGAGGTGGGCAGGCTTTCTTT.